The clone carrying this TCR beta chain was seen only a few times. The entry originates in a study of cytomegalovirus exposure and HLA in healthy donors. V shed 0 bases and J shed 3 bases, with 10 bases lying between them. This CDR3 has 15 amino acids. Germline CDR1 SGDLS, CDR2 YYNGEE. PCR primers comprised 60 Vbeta and 13 Jbeta primers. The protocol was immunoSEQ multiplex PCR, while the TCRdb copy is restricted to in-frame clones and leaves out a portion. The table records about 170,000 clones, more than 80% of them present only once. The rearrangement joins TRBV9 to TRBJ1-3; D is perhaps TRBD1 (5 bases). Sequencing was carried out using PBMCs. This clonotype was sampled from a woman aged 18-30 years in good health and CMV-seronegative. Here the CDR3 DNA reads TGTGCCAGCAGCGTAGCTTCGGGGGTTGGAAACACCATATATTTT. Encoded protein: CASSVASGVGNTIYF.